This T cell receptor beta chain was sequenced in a study of control samples from healthy donors and cancer patients (dated by TCRdb to the early 2020s). Sequences MNHEY (CDR1) and SMNVEV (CDR2) are obtained from the germline V gene (reference sequence). Its CDR3 holds 11 amino acids, cysteine through phenylalanine. Left in the record is the CDR3 DNA by itself, 33 bases read in frame from the first base. The V end loses 8 bases and the J end loses 4 bases, and a stretch of 5 bases separates them. This clone has only a few counts. The antigen it binds to is not known. No base qualities exist here, and no much larger clone lies one base off it. Library preparation employed the immunoSEQ multiplex PCR assay. Entries here come from immuneACCESS through TCRdb and include only in-frame sequences with V and J called. Some clones fail to appear in such tables; in the studies checked, an unresolved V gene covers under half of the shortfall, and the cause of the remainder is unknown. Across this sample there are roughly 140,000 clones, with roughly 89% seen only once. The ten largest clones add up to 4.9% of the sample.

This clonotype was sampled from a man aged 25 to 40 in good health. The sequencing sample was made of blood. The chain links TRBV27 with TRBJ1-4, with the identity of the D gene unclear. In nucleotide form, the sequence is TGTGCCAGCGGACTTAATGAAAAACTGTTTTTT. Translated, this gives CASGLNEKLFF.